A selection of T cell receptor beta chains follows, all from one sample in a study of T cell changes during pregnancy in multiple sclerosis. The protocol was immunoSEQ multiplex PCR, while the TCRdb copy is restricted to in-frame clones and leaves out a portion. In the table there are approximately 44,000 clones, 80% to 95% of which are singletons. Material: CD4+ T cells from peripheral blood mononuclear cells, obtained before pregnancy. The receptors derive from a female donor with multiple sclerosis, enrolled in a pregnancy study. Both conserved end residues are part of each CDR3. D genes are given only for firm matches. Size is stated for part of the rows, as once, few or many counts, or as a class when the clone is expanded.

d_gene	abundance	v_gene	j_gene	len	CDR3nt	CDR3aa
NA	NA	TRBV2	TRBJ2-7	16	TGTGCCAGCAGTGAAGTAGCAGGGGTCTTCTCGGGCGAGCAGTACTTC	CASSEVAGVFSGEQYF
TRBD1	NA	TRBV6-5	TRBJ1-1	13	TGTGCCAGCACCCAGGGGGCGAACACTGAAGCTTTCTTT	CASTQGANTEAFF
NA	NA	TRBV28	TRBJ2-3	16	TGTGCCAGCAGTTCCAGCGGGCTAGGGAGCACAGATACGCAGTATTTT	CASSSSGLGSTDTQYF
NA	NA	TRBV6-5	TRBJ2-2	15	TGTGCCAGCAGAACCTTCGCAGTGGGAGCCGGGGAGCTGTTTTTT	CASRTFAVGAGELFF
NA	NA	TRBV5-4	TRBJ2-7	14	TGTGCCAGCAGCCGGAGGGCCGCAAATAACGAGCAGTACTTC	CASSRRAANNEQYF
NA	NA	TRBV6-5	TRBJ1-5	15	TGTGCCAGCAGTACGGTGCTTGAAAGCAATCAGCCCCAGCATTTT	CASSTVLESNQPQHF
NA	NA	TRBV7-5	TRBJ2-3	18	TGTGTCAGAAGCTTAGTAAGGGCGGGGGGTAAGGGGACAGATACGCAGTATTTT	CVRSLVRAGGKGTDTQYF
TRBD1	NA	TRBV19	TRBJ1-2	14	TGTGCCAGTAGATCGACAGGGGGTAGGAAAGGCTACACCTTC	CASRSTGGRKGYTF
NA	NA	TRBV19	TRBJ2-1	14	TGTGCCAGTAGTATAGTTGCCGCAGGGGACGGGCAGTTCTTC	CASSIVAAGDGQFF
TRBD2	few	TRBV10-3	TRBJ2-2	14	TGTGCCTGCTCCGGGCTAGCGGGCACCGGGGAGCTGTTTTTT	CACSGLAGTGELFF
TRBD1	NA	TRBV5-4	TRBJ1-1	14	TGTGCCAGCAGCCCGACAGGGTTGGACACTGAAGCTTTCTTT	CASSPTGLDTEAFF
TRBD1	NA	TRBV6-5	TRBJ2-5	15	TGTGCCAGCAGACGACGGGACAGGGCCAAAGGGGCCCAGTACTTC	CASRRRDRAKGAQYF
TRBD2	NA	TRBV19	TRBJ2-4	17	TGTGCCAGTAGTTCCATTACGGCGGGGGATGGCAAAAACATTCAGTACTTC	CASSSITAGDGKNIQYF
TRBD1	NA	TRBV18	TRBJ1-2	15	TGTGCCAGCTCACCACGAGACAGGGTAGACTATGGCTACACCTTC	CASSPRDRVDYGYTF
NA	NA	TRBV7-2	TRBJ1-4	16	TGTGCCAGCAGCTTAAGGGCGAGGGGGAATAATGAAAAACTGTTTTTT	CASSLRARGNNEKLFF
NA	once	TRBV5-1	TRBJ2-5	12	TGCGCCAGCAGCTTGCAGGGGGAGACCCAGTACTTC	CASSLQGETQYF
NA	NA	TRBV27	TRBJ1-2	14	TGTGCCAGCAGTGTCCGGGTCCGGGGCTATGGCTACACCTTC	CASSVRVRGYGYTF
NA	NA	TRBV10-2	TRBJ1-2	13	TGCGCCAGCAGTGAGTCGTGGCAAGATGGCTACACCTTC	CASSESWQDGYTF
NA	NA	TRBV7-9	TRBJ2-3	14	TGTGCCAGCAGCTTAGCGGGCCAAGTAGATACGCAGTATTTT	CASSLAGQVDTQYF
TRBD1	NA	TRBV11-2	TRBJ2-7	20	TGTGCCAGCAGCTTAGACAGACCCTCATTTCCGGGACAGCCAGAGCACGAGCAGTACTTC	CASSLDRPSFPGQPEHEQYF
NA	NA	TRBV19	TRBJ2-3	14	TGTGCCAGTAGTCCACGCGGGAACACAGATACGCAGTATTTT	CASSPRGNTDTQYF
TRBD2	NA	TRBV27	TRBJ2-5	13	TGTGCCAGCAGTCTCGGGGGGGCCCAGACCCAGTACTTC	CASSLGGAQTQYF
NA	NA	TRBV6-6	TRBJ2-5	12	TGTGCCAGCAGCCCAGGGTTAGAGACCCAGTACTTC	CASSPGLETQYF
TRBD1	few	TRBV7-9	TRBJ1-3	14	TGTGCCAGCAGCAGGACAGGGACCCGAAACACCATATATTTT	CASSRTGTRNTIYF